Listed below are T cell receptor beta chains from one sample, sequenced in a study of blood T cell repertoires in COVID-19. Profiling relied on immunoSEQ multiplex PCR, and the TCRdb table lists in-frame clones only, not all of them. The sample lists around 330,000 clones, around 90% seen once, with 5% to 5.5% in the top ten. Source material: PBMCs or T cells enriched from blood (not recorded which). These receptors all come from a man in his sixties who had recovered from COVID-19. CDR3s include the opening cysteine and the closing phenylalanine or tryptophan. Expanded clones are given a class, and other clones once, few, many or no size at all.

v_call,clone_size,cdr3_aa
TRBV30,few,CAWSSSRGASREKLFF
TRBV4-1,.,CASSQVTSGRDSSYNEQFF
TRBV24-1,few,CATSGDSSYSNQPQHF
TRBV6-5,.,CASKWTSSTDTQYF
TRBV27,.,CASSLRGTGAAGRKLFF
TRBV28,.,CASSSSQPQHF
TRBV5-1,.,CASSSRTGGGGYGYTF
TRBV3-1/TRBV3-2,.,CASSQDQAGYTDTQYF
TRBV5-8,.,CASSPRTSGLTDTQYF
TRBV4-2,.,CASSQATGTGSLGEQYF
TRBV5-1,.,CASSLEGASGQPQHF
TRBV6-5,.,CASKKAGLAEAFF
TRBV2,.,CASNGQGAQGNQPQHF
TRBV28,.,CASTQGANQPQHF
TRBV18,.,CASSQGQGAEQYF
TRBV5-4,.,CASSLPDLKETQYF
TRBV7-3,.,CASSLGASGPETQYF
TRBV3-1/TRBV3-2,.,CASSPLRDMNTEAFF
TRBV2,.,CASGANQPQHF
TRBV7-3,.,CASSSTGGATGGNTIYF
TRBV6-5,.,CATRGRGRSTDTQYF
TRBV24-1,once,CATSDSYRRNYGYTF
TRBV27,.,CASRMIEDRDGGYTF
TRBV11-2,.,CASREAGQRNTEAFF
TRBV7-2,.,CASSFSGSYNEQFF
TRBV20-1,once,CSAGGLAMIYNEQFF
TRBV4-3,.,CASSQVAGSYNEQFF
TRBV5-4,.,CASSLLGQGLTGELFF
TRBV30,.,CAWDQGETGGQPQHF
TRBV5-1,.,CASSLLGLAGGTQLTQYF
TRBV2,.,CASSGTANYGYTF
TRBV7-8,.,CASSRGLAGESYEQYF
TRBV13,.,CASSFSQGLYEQYF
TRBV19,.,CASRQGSRGGNTIYF
TRBV15,.,CATSRGTGGSEAFF
TRBV7-8,.,CASSLGSTRTEAFF
TRBV28,.,CASSLFEGRMNTEAFF
TRBV28,.,CASSQGGGPDTQYF
TRBV2,.,CASTEQGPGNTIYF
TRBV2,.,CASSDLTSDGELFF
TRBV5-5,once,CASSPSAQRGVDEQFF
TRBV11-1,.,CASSILAGKDEQFF
TRBV28,.,CASSPLADQPQHF
TRBV7-2,.,CASSPIGTSGRDEQFF
TRBV9,.,CASSVGTGTSQETQYF
TRBV9,.,CASSVAGQGGTEAFF
TRBV4-3,.,CASSQAAAGPANTGELFF
TRBV12-3/TRBV12-4,.,CASSIHRGYGYTF
TRBV5-8,.,CASSSGGRGHNQPQHF
TRBV4-3,.,CASSQDPGANQPQHF
TRBV9,once,CASSVGGIYKTGELFF
TRBV12-5,.,CASGPDQGEQFF
TRBV4-1,.,CASSQYRQGPEETQYF
TRBV3-1/TRBV3-2,.,CASSPSGLQYEQYF
TRBV21-1,.,CASSLDRRATNEKLFF
TRBV4-1,.,CASSQRLGHTASLSSYNSPLHF
TRBV6-5,.,CASSYSAENQPQHF
TRBV7-3,.,CASSLIRGNEQFF